This passage covers 3 T cell receptor beta chains from one sample sequenced in a study of shared clonotypes between healthy human individuals. Measured with immunoSEQ multiplex PCR; TCRdb has only the in-frame clones, and not every one. The table shows some 470,000 clones, with roughly four fifths occurring only once. Sequences were obtained from PBMCs. These receptors came from a woman aged 35 to 49 in good health. Some clones in this sample may be carry-over from other donors' samples.

The J gene is TRBJ1-5, the V gene TRBV5-8; a weak D match, TRBD1 (5 bases). The CDR3 covers 13 residues. In germline, CDR1 is SGHTS, CDR2 YDEGEE. V lost 10 bases, J lost 0 bases, and 11 bases lay in between. Here the CDR3 reads CASTAYSNQPQHF. The DNA for the CDR3 is TGTGCCTCGACAGCTTATAGCAATCAGCCCCAGCATTTT. Full variable domain (missing parts from reference TRBV5-8 and TRBJ1-5): EAGVTQSPTHLIKTRGQQATLRCSPISGHTSVYWYQQALGLGLQFLLWYDEGEERNRGNFPPRFSGRQFPNYSSELNVNALELEDSALYLCASTAYSNQPQHFGDGTRLSIL.

This chain connects TRBV6-1 to TRBJ1-1; 7 nucleotides agree with TRBD1. From germline, CDR1 is MNHNS and CDR2 SASEGT. Losses at the gene ends were 7 bases for V and 7 bases for J; bases not matched to a gene: 6. The CDR3 length is 12 residues. The chain's CDR3 is CASKGDRFEAFF. In DNA form, the CDR3 reads TGTGCCAGCAAGGGGGACAGATTTGAAGCTTTCTTT.

V gene TRBV4-1 combines with J gene TRBJ2-5, with D perhaps TRBD1 or TRBD2 (6 bases each). Trimming left V 2 bases short and J 5 bases short, with 15 bases between. Germline CDR1 reads MGHRA; CDR2 reads YSYEKL. The CDR3 has 15 residues. For the CDR3, the DNA is TGCGCCAGCAGCCAAACTGGGGGGCGAGGTGAGACCCAGTACTTC. It yields the protein CASSQTGGRGETQYF.